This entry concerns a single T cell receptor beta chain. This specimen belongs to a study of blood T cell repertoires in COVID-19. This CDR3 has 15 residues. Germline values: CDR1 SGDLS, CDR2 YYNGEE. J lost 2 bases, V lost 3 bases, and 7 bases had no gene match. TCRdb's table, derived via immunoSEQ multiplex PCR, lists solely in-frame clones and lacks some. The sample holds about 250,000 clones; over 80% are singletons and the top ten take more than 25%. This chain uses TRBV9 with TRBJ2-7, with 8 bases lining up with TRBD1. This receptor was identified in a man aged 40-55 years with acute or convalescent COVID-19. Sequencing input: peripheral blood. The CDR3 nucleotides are TGTGCCAGCAGCGCGTCCACGACAGGGGCCTACGAGCAGTACTTC. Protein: CASSASTTGAYEQYF.